This TCR beta chain is from a study of blood T cell repertoires in COVID-19. Study overall: In each case, the material was cDNA or gDNA derived from T cells, B-cell-depleted T cells, or PBMCs.

Using immunoSEQ multiplex PCR, the repertoire was profiled, and TCRdb retains in-frame clones only, with some absent. The sample shows 140,000 or so clones, 65% to 85% of them seen only once. The sequence was obtained from a woman between 45 and 65 years old with acute or convalescent COVID-19. The material sequenced was peripheral blood.

The CDR3 loop is CSVAGALGYTF. For the CDR3, the DNA is TGCAGCGTTGCAGGGGCCCTTGGCTACACCTTC. The rearrangement uses TRBV29-1 and TRBJ1-2; D is possibly TRBD1 (6 bases). CDR1 SQVTM and CDR2 ANQGSEA come from the germline V gene. V was clipped by 4 bases and J by 7 bases, with 10 bases between them. This CDR3 spans 11 amino acids.